This T cell receptor beta chain was identified during a study of molecular identifiers for immune sequencing clone quantification (dated by TCRdb to about 2018). Turning to the overall study: In a replicate experiment, RNA from roughly 21,000 or 96,000 naive CD8 T cells was split into five aliquots, four of which were sequenced. The study was a methods study using CD8 T cells to benchmark molecular-identifier clustering-based TCR repertoire sequencing (MIDCIRS) and TCR RNA copy counting.

Broader findings and caveats from the paper: When barcode sub-clustering was not used, chimeric consensus sequences inflated TCR diversity, with chimeras reaching as high as 47%. Clones above 20 RNA copies held over 97% of molecules in CMV-specific effector cells but under 1% in naive cells. Naive libraries contained spiked-in Jurkat TCR RNA (10 copies' worth), which is not part of the donor repertoire. A single cell's worth of spiked-in Jurkat TCR RNA was reported detectable even among some 920,000 naive CD8 T cells. Highly expanded clone sizes could be underestimated if identical TCR molecules share a barcode. Modeling gave about 3.2 recovered TCR RNA copies per cell versus 8 to 10 by digital PCR, implying roughly 30% capture efficiency.

The library was obtained by PCR. Sequencing took place on an Illumina HiSeq 4000. Preparation of bulk TCR libraries followed a previously described approach, with the TCR primers listed in Table S5. Total RNA was purified with the Qiagen AllPrep DNA/RNA kit. Before analysis, reads from multiple sequencing runs of one library were combined. The study's processing was this. Only reads with exact TCR constant sequence were kept, trimmed to 150 nt, and grouped by their 12-nt molecular barcodes. Within each barcode group, reads were sub-clustered at a 15% Levenshtein threshold, and quality-weighted consensus sequences were built per RNA molecule. Non-functional sequences were discarded, and so were lower-count sequences lying one edit away from another sequence. Barcode sub-clusters with fewer than 20% of the maximum read count were removed, based on fitting two negative binomial distributions. The public reads were reprocessed in TCRdb via fastp at Q25 and MiXCR, keeping in-frame beta chains. Each entry is one CDR3 protein sequence, shown with its most common DNA and genes. The authors' filters were not applied to this entry. The sample profile shows 45,000 to 65,000 distinct CDR3 sequences; under 30% of them were found once. Under 2% of the sample rests with the top ten.

For this clonotype: Its recognized antigen is unknown. Since a much larger clone is just one base distant, this may be a read error.

Libraries of naive CD8 T cells were built from around 20,000 to 990,000 sorted cells, with 10%, 30% or 50% of the purified RNA used. Naive CD8 T cells, defined as CD8+CD4-CCR7+CD45RA+, were FACS-sorted into RLT Plus buffer on a BD FACSAria II. Roughly ten TCR copies' worth of Jurkat RNA were spiked into roughly 17,000-1,100,000 naive CD8 T cell samples to test detection sensitivity. Enrichment of CD8 T cells was performed with RosetteSep CD8+ T Cell Enrichment Cocktail and Ficoll-Paque, after which ACK red cell lysis was carried out. CDR1 is given as MNHEY and CDR2 as SVGEGT, both from the germline V gene. The CDR3 numbers 14 residues from cysteine through phenylalanine. Kept here is only the CDR3 DNA, which spans 42 bases and is read in frame from base 1.

The sample consisted of naive CD8+ T cells from blood, with Jurkat cell RNA spiked in. The cell subset or site label for this specimen denotes: FACS-sorted CD8+CD4-CCR7+CD45RA+ naive T cells. The rearranged chain carries TRBV6-2 or TRBV6-3 and TRBJ2-5; D gene: possibly TRBD1, on 5 matching bases. The receptor was isolated from a human donor in good health. Some libraries in this study had Jurkat cell RNA spiked in. This receptor has the CDR3 CASSETGYQEPQYF. The bases are TGTGCCAGCAGTGAAACAGGTTACCAAGAGCCCCAGTACTTC.